This T cell receptor beta chain was identified during a study of breast tumors, draining lymph nodes, adjacent tissues. The study's findings and limits: Compared with basal-like, luminal-like tumors shared significantly more repertoire with nontumor tissue. Data fit most tumor T cells coming from lymph node, expanding in tumor. Tumors had less TCR diversity than lymph nodes, more than nontumor tissue. The lymph node origin of tumor T cells was framed as consistent with a hypothesis, not demonstrated.

V was clipped by 6 bases and J by 6 bases; unmatched bases: 5. Per germline, CDR1 SNHLY and CDR2 FYNNEI. This CDR3 has 14 residues. This clonotype came up once. Antigen specificity is unknown. TCRdb redid the calling of the multiplex PCR reads with MiXCR, one entry per CDR3 protein. The sample consists of more than 9,500 distinct CDR3 sequences, less than 70% of them appearing once. The sample comprised breast tumor tissue. This clonotype originated in a female donor with breast cancer. Some clones in this sample may be carry-over from other donors' samples. The chain joins TRBV2 to TRBJ2-3; 11 bases are shared with TRBD2. CDR3 region: CASSVAGGQDTQYF. In DNA form, the CDR3 reads TGTGCCAGCAGCGTAGCGGGGGGGCAGGATACGCAGTATTTT.